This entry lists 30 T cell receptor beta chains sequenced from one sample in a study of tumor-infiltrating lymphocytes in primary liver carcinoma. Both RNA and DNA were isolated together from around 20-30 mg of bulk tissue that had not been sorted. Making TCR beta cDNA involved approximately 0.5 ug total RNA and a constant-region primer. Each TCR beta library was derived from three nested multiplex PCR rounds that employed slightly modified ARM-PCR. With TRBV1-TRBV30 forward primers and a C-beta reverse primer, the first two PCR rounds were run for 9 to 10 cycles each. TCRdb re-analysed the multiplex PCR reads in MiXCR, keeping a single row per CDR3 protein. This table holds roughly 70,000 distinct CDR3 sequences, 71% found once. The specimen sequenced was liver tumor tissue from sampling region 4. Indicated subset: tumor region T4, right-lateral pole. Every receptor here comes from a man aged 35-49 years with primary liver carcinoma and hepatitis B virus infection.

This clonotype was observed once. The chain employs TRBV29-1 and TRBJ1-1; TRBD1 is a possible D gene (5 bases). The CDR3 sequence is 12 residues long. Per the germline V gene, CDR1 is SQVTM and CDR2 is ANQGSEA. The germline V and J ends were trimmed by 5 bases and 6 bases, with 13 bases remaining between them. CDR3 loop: CSVRWGTAEAFF. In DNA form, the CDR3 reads TGCAGCGTTCGATGGGGCACGGCTGAAGCTTTCTTT.

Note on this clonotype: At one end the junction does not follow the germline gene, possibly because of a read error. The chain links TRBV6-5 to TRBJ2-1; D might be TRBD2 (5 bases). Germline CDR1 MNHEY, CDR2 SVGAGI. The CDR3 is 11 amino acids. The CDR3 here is CASRIAYEQSF. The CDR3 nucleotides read TGTGCAAGCAGAATAGCGTATGAGCAGTCCTTC.

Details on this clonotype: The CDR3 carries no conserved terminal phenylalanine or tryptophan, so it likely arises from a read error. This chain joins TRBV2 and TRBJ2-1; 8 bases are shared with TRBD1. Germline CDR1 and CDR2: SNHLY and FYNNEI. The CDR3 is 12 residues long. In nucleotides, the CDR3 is TGTGTCAGTTCGACAGGGGAGGATGAGCAGTTCATC. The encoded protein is CVSSTGEDEQFI.

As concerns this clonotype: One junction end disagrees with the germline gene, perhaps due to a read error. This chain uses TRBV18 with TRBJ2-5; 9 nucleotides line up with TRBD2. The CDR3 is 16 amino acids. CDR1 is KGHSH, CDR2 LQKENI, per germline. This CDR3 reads CASSLRISGSEKTQYF. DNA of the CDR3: TGTGCCAGTTCACTAAGGATTAGCGGGAGTGAGAAGACCCAGTACTTC.

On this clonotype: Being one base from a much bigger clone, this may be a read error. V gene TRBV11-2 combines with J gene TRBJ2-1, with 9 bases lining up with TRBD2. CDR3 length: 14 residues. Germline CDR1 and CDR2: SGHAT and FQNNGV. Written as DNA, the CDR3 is TGTGCCAGCAGCATAGATCCGGGGCTAGCGGGACAGTTCTTT. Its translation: CASSIDPGLAGQFF.

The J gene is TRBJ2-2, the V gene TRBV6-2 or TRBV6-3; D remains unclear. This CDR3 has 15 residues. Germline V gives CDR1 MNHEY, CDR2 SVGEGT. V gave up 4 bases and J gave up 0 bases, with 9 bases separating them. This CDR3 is CASSWAVSNTGELFF. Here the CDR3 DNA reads TGTGCCAGCAGTTGGGCAGTCTCGAACACCGGGGAGCTGTTTTTT.

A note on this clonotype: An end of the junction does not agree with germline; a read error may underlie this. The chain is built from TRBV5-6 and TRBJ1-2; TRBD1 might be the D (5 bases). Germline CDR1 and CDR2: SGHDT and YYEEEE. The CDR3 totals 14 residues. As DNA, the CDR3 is TGTGCCAGCAGCACGGGACGGTTGAACTATGGCTACATGTTC. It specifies CASSTGRLNYGYMF.

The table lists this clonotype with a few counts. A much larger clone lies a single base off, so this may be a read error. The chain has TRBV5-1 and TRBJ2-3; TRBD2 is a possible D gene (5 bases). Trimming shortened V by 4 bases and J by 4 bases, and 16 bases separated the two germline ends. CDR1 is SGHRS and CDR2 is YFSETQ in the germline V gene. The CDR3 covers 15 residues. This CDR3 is CASSMRVPGSDTQYF. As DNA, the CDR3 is TGCGCCAGCAGCATGCGGGTCCCAGGATCAGATACGCAGTATTTT.

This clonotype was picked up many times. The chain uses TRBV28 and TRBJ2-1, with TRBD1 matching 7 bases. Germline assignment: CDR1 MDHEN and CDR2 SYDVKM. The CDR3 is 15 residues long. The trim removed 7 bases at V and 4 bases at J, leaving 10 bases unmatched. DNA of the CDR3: TGTGCCAGCAAGACAGGGTTGGGTCAGTACAATGAGCAGTTCTTC. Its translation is CASKTGLGQYNEQFF.

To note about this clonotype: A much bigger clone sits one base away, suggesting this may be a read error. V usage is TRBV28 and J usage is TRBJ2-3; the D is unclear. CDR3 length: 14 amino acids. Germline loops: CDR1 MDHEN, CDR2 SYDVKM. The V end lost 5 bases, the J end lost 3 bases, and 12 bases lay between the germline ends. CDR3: CASSPPSGTDTQYF. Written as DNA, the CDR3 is TGTGCCAGCAGTCCCCCCTCCGGAACAGATACGCAGTATTTT.

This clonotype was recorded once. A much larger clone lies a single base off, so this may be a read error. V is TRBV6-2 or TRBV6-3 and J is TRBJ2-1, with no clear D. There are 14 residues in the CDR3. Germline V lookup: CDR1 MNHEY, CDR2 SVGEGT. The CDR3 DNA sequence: TGTACCAGCAGCTTGCAAGGGTTCTACAATGAGCAGTTCTTC. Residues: CTSSLQGFYNEQFF.

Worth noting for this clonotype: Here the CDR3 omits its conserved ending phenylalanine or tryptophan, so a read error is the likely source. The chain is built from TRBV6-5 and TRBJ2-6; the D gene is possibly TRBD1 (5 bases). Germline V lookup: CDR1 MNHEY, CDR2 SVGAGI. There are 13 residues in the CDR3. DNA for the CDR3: TGTGCCAGCACCGAGTGTGGGGCCAACATCCTGACTCTC. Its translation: CASTECGANILTL.

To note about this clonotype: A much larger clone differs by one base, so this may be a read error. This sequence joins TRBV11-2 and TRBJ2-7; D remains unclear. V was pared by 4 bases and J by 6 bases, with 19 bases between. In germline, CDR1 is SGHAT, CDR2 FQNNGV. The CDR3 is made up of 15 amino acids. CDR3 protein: CASSSRRLDAREQYF. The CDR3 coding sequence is TGTGCCAGCAGCTCCAGACGGCTTGACGCGCGCGAGCAGTACTTC.

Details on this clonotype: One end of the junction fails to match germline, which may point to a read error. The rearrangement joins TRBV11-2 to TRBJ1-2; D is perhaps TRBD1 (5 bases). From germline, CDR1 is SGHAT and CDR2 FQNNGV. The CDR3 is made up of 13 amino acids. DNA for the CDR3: TGTGCTAGCAGCTTAGAGGGGACCTATGGCTACACCTTC. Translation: CASSLEGTYGYTF.

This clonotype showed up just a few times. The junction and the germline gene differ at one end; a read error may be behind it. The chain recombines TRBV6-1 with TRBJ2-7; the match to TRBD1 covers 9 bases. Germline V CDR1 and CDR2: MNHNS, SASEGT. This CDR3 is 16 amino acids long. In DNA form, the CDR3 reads TGTGCCAACACCCCACGGTCGGGACAGGGCTCCTATGAGCAGTACTTC. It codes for CANTPRSGQGSYEQYF.

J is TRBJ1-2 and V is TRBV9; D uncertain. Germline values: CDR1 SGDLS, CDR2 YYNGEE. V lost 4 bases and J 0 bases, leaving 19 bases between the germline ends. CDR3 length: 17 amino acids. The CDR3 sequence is CASSTPGRARANYGYTF. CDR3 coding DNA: TGTGCCAGCAGCACCCCCGGCCGGGCCCGGGCTAACTATGGCTACACCTTC.

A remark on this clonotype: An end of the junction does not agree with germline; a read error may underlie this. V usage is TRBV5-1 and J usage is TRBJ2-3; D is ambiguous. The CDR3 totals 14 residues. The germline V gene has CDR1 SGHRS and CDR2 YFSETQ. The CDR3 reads CASSFHEITDTEYF. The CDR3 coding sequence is TGCGCCAGCAGCTTTCACGAGATCACAGATACGGAGTATTTT.

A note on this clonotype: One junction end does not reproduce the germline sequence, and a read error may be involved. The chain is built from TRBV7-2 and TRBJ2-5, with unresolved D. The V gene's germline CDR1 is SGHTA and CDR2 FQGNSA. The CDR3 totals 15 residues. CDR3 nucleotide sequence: TGTGCCAGCAGCTCGCAAGTGGGGAAGCAAGAAACCCAGTACTTC. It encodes CASSSQVGKQETQYF.

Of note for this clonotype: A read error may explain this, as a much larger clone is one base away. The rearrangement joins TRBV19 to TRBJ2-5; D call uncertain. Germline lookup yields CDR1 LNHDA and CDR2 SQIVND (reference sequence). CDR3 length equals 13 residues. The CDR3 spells CVSSIMSQETQYF. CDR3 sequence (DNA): TGTGTCAGTAGTATAATGAGCCAAGAGACCCAGTACTTC. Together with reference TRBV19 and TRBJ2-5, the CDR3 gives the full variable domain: DGGITQSPKYLFRKEGQNVTLSCEQNLNHDAMYWYRQDPGQGLRLIYYSQIVNDFQKGDIAEGYSVSREKKESFPLTVTSAQKNPTAFYLCVSSIMSQETQYFGPGTRLLVL.

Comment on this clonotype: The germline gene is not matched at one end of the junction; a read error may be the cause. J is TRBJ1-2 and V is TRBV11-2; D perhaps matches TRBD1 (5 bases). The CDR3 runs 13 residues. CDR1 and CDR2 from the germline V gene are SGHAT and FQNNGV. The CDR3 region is CASADSFNYGYTF. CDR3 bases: TGTGCCAGTGCCGACAGCTTTAACTATGGCTACACTTTC.

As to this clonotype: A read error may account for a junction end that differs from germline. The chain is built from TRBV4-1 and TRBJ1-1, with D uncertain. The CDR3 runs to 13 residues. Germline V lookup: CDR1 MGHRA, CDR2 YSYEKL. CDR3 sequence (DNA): TGCGCCAGCAGCGGGGATGTGAAGACTGAAGCTTTCTTT. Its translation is CASSGDVKTEAFF.

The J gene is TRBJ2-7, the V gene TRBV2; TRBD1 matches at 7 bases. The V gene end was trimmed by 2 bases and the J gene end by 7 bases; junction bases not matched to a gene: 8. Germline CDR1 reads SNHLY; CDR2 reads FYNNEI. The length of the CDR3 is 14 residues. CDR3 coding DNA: TGTGCCAGCAGTGAAACAGAGGGGGCGGAGGAGCAGTACTTC. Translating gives CASSETEGAEEQYF. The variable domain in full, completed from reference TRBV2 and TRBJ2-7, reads EPEVTQTPSHQVTQMGQEVILRCVPISNHLYFYWYRQILGQKVEFLVSFYNNEISEKSEIFDDQFSVERPDGSNFTLKIRSTKLEDSAMYFCASSETEGAEEQYFGPGTRLTVT.

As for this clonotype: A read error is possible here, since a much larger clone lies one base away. The CDR3 coding sequence is TGTGCCAGCAGTTTAGAGGATCGCGGCTACACCTTC. Translated: CASSLEDRGYTF. The chain has TRBV12-3 or TRBV12-4 and TRBJ1-2; D uncertain. Trimming took 1 base from V and 8 from J, leaving 8 bases between them. The CDR3 is 12 amino acids.

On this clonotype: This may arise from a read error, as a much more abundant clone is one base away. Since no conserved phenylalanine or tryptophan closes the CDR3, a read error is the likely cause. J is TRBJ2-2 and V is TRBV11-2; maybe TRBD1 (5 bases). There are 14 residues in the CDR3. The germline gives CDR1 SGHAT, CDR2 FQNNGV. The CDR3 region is CASSTDSDTEELFI. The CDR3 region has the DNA TGTGCTAGCAGCACAGACTCGGACACCGAGGAGCTGTTTATT.

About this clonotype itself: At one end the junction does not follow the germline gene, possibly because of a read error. CDR3 coding DNA: TGTGCCAGCAACGCCCTTGATGGGAACTATGGCTGCACCTTC. Its translation is CASNALDGNYGCTF. The V gene is TRBV4-2, the J gene TRBJ1-2; D not resolved. Germline lookup yields CDR1 LGHNA and CDR2 YNFKEQ. The CDR3 spans 14 residues.

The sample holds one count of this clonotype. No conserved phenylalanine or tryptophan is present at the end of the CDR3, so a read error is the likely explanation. Here the CDR3 reads CASSQGSDRDADTQYL. CDR3 nucleotides: TGCGCCAGCAGCCAAGGATCGGACAGGGACGCAGACACGCAGTATCTT. The chain combines TRBV4-1 with TRBJ2-3; 8 positions match TRBD1. Per the germline V gene, CDR1 is MGHRA and CDR2 is YSYEKL. The CDR3 is made up of 16 amino acids.

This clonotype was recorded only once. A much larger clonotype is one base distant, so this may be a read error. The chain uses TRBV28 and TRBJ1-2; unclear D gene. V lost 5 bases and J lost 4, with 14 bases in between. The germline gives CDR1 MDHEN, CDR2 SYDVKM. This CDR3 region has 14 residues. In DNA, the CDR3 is TGTGCCAGCAGTCGGAGGGTCAGGATCTATGGCTACACCTTC. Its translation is CASSRRVRIYGYTF.

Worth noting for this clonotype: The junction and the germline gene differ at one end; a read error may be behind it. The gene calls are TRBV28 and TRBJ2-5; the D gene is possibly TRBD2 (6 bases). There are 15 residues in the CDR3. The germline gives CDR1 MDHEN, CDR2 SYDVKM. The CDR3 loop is CVSSRRGGTGKTQYF. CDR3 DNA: TGTGTCAGCAGCCGGCGGGGCGGGACTGGGAAGACCCAGTACTTC.

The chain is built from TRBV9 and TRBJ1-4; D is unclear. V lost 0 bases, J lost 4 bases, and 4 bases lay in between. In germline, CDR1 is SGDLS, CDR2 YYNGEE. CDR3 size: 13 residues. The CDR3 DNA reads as TGTGCCAGCAGCGTAGGACTTAATGAAAAACTGTTTTTT. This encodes CASSVGLNEKLFF.

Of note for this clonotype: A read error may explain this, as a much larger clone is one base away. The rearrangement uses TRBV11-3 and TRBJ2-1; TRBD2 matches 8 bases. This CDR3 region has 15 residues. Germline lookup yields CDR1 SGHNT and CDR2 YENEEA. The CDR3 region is CASSLQAGAYDEQFF. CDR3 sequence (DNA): TGTGCCAGCAGCTTACAAGCGGGAGCCTACGATGAGCAGTTCTTC.